This T cell receptor (beta chain) came from a study of blood T cell repertoires in COVID-19. Study as a whole: The United States, Italy and Spain supplied acute and convalescent COVID-19 samples. The cDNA or gDNA used as material had been derived from T cells, B-cell-depleted T cells, or PBMCs.

CDR3 length: 15 amino acids. V was cut by 5 bases and J by 0 bases, with 11 bases left in between. Germline CDR1 PRHDT, CDR2 FYEKMQ (reference sequence). Authors' data handling: Amplification of reference gene primers provided the estimated nucleated cell counts. TCRdb's copy holds only in-frame clones and misses some; the assay was immunoSEQ multiplex PCR. The V and J calls and the clone size are those of that table, but D and trimming were determined from the DNA. The sample yields 400,000 to 500,000 clones, about 88% seen once. The chain combines TRBV13 with TRBJ1-3; D is uncertain. What was sequenced was PBMCs or T cells enriched from blood (not recorded which). The TCR originated in a woman aged 18-30 years who had been exposed to COVID-19. The CDR3 DNA reads as TGTGCCAGCAGCCTGGGCTATAGCTCTGGAAACACCATATATTTT. This codes for CASSLGYSSGNTIYF.